Below, 15 T cell receptor beta chains from the same sample are listed, as sequenced in a study of cytomegalovirus exposure and HLA in healthy donors (dated by TCRdb to the late 2010s). Library method: the immunoSEQ multiplex PCR assay. Sourced from immuneACCESS, this table was stored by TCRdb with only in-frame sequences that have V and J called. A share of the clones is absent; for the studies checked, an unresolved V gene accounts for under half, and the remainder has no known explanation. The sample data list some 290,000 clones, and 88% of these were observed just once. Of the sample, around 0.96% is held by the ten largest clones. Sample: PBMCs. The receptors here all came from a man aged 25-40 years in good health and CMV-seronegative.

The CDR3, as DNA: TGTGCCAGCAGCCAAAGGTATTCCAGGACTAGTTCCTACGAGCAGTACTTC. As protein: CASSQRYSRTSSYEQYF. This chain uses TRBV14 with TRBJ2-7, with 7 nucleotides matching TRBD2. CDR1 SGHDN and CDR2 FVKESK come from the germline V gene. The CDR3 loop spans 17 amino acids. J lost 1 base, V lost 2 bases, and 11 bases had no gene match.

The chain couples TRBV4-1 to TRBJ2-3; 8 nucleotides agree with TRBD2. Trimming cost V 0 bases and J 4 bases; bases outside gene matches: 12. Germline V gene lookup returns CDR1 MGHRA and CDR2 YSYEKL. This CDR3 is 18 amino acids long. The CDR3 is CASSQDGAGGISADTQYF. In nucleotides, the CDR3 is TGCGCCAGCAGCCAAGATGGGGCGGGGGGCATCAGTGCAGATACGCAGTATTTT.

V and J are TRBV9 and TRBJ2-2; possible D gene TRBD1, 5 bases. The V and J ends lost 0 bases and 3 bases respectively, with 12 bases between them. The CDR3 length is 16 residues. Germline-derived CDR1 and CDR2 are SGDLS and YYNGEE. The CDR3 region has the DNA TGTGCCAGCAGCGTAGGCAGGGTATGGGACACCGGGGAGCTGTTTTTT. Protein: CASSVGRVWDTGELFF.

This clone has only a few counts. In the same sample, other DNA sequences code for this CDR3. V usage is TRBV19 and J usage is TRBJ2-7; TRBD1 matches at 9 bases. The germline V gene has CDR1 LNHDA and CDR2 SQIVND (reference sequence). The V segment lost 3 bases and the J segment 1 base; nucleotides outside the gene matches: 1. This CDR3 has 14 amino acids. CDR3 protein: CASSIDRGSYEQYF. Here the CDR3 DNA reads TGTGCCAGTAGTATTGACAGGGGGTCCTACGAGCAGTACTTC.

This clone was seen a handful of times. The CDR3 bases are TGTGCCAGCTCACCCGAAACAGCCAATTCACCCCTCCACTTT. Protein product: CASSPETANSPLHF. This sequence joins TRBV18 and TRBJ1-6; no clear D. Per germline, CDR1 KGHSH and CDR2 LQKENI. V shed 3 bases and J shed 7 bases, with 10 bases lying between them. This CDR3 is 14 amino acids long.

The rearrangement joins TRBV18 to TRBJ2-7; possible D gene TRBD1, 6 bases. Germline values: CDR1 KGHSH, CDR2 LQKENI. The CDR3 consists of 13 residues. V lost 3 bases and J lost 5, with 11 bases in between. CDR3 DNA sequence: TGTGCCAGCTCACCGTTCAGGGGAGACGAGCAGTACTTC. Its protein product is CASSPFRGDEQYF.

The chain uses TRBV2 and TRBJ2-3; maybe TRBD2 (5 bases). The CDR3 spans 14 residues. The ends were cut back, 3 bases at V and 6 bases at J, with 13 bases in the middle. CDR1 SNHLY and CDR2 FYNNEI come from the germline V gene. DNA for the CDR3: TGTGCCAGCAGTGAGCATCCCCCGGGGGATACGCAGTATTTT. Its protein is CASSEHPPGDTQYF.

V and J are TRBV19 and TRBJ2-7, with 7 bases aligning to TRBD1. The CDR3 is made up of 15 amino acids. CDR1 and CDR2 from the germline V gene are LNHDA and SQIVND (reference sequence). J gave up 0 bases and V 3 bases, and 5 bases lay outside the gene matches. The chain's CDR3 is CASSMKGQSSYEQYF. CDR3 DNA: TGTGCCAGTAGTATGAAGGGACAGAGCTCCTACGAGCAGTACTTC. The full variable domain, completed using reference TRBV19 and TRBJ2-7, is DGGITQSPKYLFRKEGQNVTLSCEQNLNHDAMYWYRQDPGQGLRLIYYSQIVNDFQKGDIAEGYSVSREKKESFPLTVTSAQKNPTAFYLCASSMKGQSSYEQYFGPGTRLTVT.

The rearrangement joins TRBV7-8 to TRBJ2-3, with D maybe TRBD2 (5 bases). The CDR3 extends over 14 amino acids. Germline-derived CDR1 and CDR2 are SGHVS and FQNEAQ. Trimming took 5 bases from V and 0 from J, leaving 9 bases between them. The CDR3 DNA sequence: TGTGCCAGCAGCCTCGGGAAAAGCACAGATACGCAGTATTTT. Encoded protein: CASSLGKSTDTQYF.

The V gene is TRBV6-5, the J gene TRBJ1-2, with D maybe TRBD1 (6 bases). The V end was cut by 6 bases, the J end by 4 bases, with 12 bases between. Germline CDR1 reads MNHEY; CDR2 reads SVGAGI. The length of the CDR3 is 13 residues. CDR3 bases: TGTGCCAGCAGGGACACAGGGACCTATGGCTACACCTTC. Protein product: CASRDTGTYGYTF.

The gene calls are TRBV6-1 and TRBJ1-6; D is uncertain. Germline loops: CDR1 MNHNS, CDR2 SASEGT. There are 15 residues in the CDR3. The V end lost 1 base, the J end lost 9 bases, and 13 bases lay between the germline ends. In nucleotides, the CDR3 is TGTGCCAGCAGTGAAGGCGGTGGCAGTTTTTCACCCCTCCACTTT. This sequence encodes CASSEGGGSFSPLHF.

This rearrangement joins TRBV12-5 to TRBJ2-5; D gene ambiguous. In germline, CDR1 is LGHNT, CDR2 FRNRAP. The ends were cut back, 2 bases at V and 2 bases at J, with 12 bases in the middle. The CDR3 contains 15 residues. The CDR3 here is CASGLRQASQETQYF. CDR3 in DNA: TGTGCTAGTGGTTTGCGCCAGGCGTCGCAAGAGACCCAGTACTTC.

The chain joins TRBV7-9 to TRBJ1-3; D call uncertain. Trimming shortened V by 4 bases and J by 1 base, and 11 bases separated the two germline ends. Germline CDR1 and CDR2: SEHNR and FQNEAQ (reference sequence). This CDR3 has 15 residues. CDR3 sequence: CASSSYRDSGNTIYF. The DNA of the CDR3 is TGTGCCAGCAGCTCTTATCGGGATTCTGGAAACACCATATATTTT. The full variable domain, in which reference TRBV7-9 and TRBJ1-3 provide the parts outside the CDR3, is DTGVSQNPRHKITKRGQNVTFRCDPISEHNRLYWYRQTLGQGPEFLTYFQNEAQLEKSRLLSDRFSAERPKGSFSTLEIQRTEQGDSAMYLCASSSYRDSGNTIYFGEGSWLTVV.

This clone has a handful of counts. The chain recombines TRBV6-5 with TRBJ1-2; TRBD1 might be the D (5 bases). The V gene lost 8 bases and the J gene lost 6 bases, with 10 bases spanning the gap. Germline loops: CDR1 MNHEY, CDR2 SVGAGI. The CDR3 loop spans 11 amino acids. CDR3 bases: TGTGCCAGCGGCCGGGGGAATGGCTACACCTTC. It encodes CASGRGNGYTF.

The chain uses TRBV6-5 and TRBJ2-7; perhaps TRBD1 as D (5 bases). V lost 0 bases and J 3 bases, leaving 12 bases between the germline ends. The CDR3 has 15 residues. CDR1 and CDR2 from the germline V gene are MNHEY and SVGAGI. Here the CDR3 DNA reads TGTGCCAGCAGTTACTCGAGGCAGGGCTACTACGAGCAGTACTTC. Translated: CASSYSRQGYYEQYF.